This T cell receptor (beta chain) emerged from a study of T-cell memory formation after mild COVID-19. As for the study in general: Across donors, TCR clusters were largely donor specific. General study results and limits: Among CD4+ contracting clones, most were CM and EM, and CD8+ ones EMRA.

Each CDR3 protein gets one entry after TCRdb re-called the 5' RACE reads with MiXCR. This sample yields under 400,000 distinct CDR3 sequences, of which 28% are seen a single time; about 13% belongs to the top ten. CDR3 length equals 18 residues. Trimming removed 1 base at V and 2 bases at J, with 18 bases between. Germline V gene data show CDR1 as SGHTA and CDR2 as FQGNSA. This clonotype was seen a few times. Its antigen is not identified. Specimen: PBMCs or a T cell subset sorted from them (not recorded which). The V and J genes are TRBV7-2 and TRBJ1-3; D might be TRBD1 (5 bases). The clonotype was recovered from an adult woman who had mild COVID-19 (a few samples of this study predate the infection). Cell type and time point are not known. CDR3 coding DNA: TGTGCCAGCAGCTTAGTTTCTTGGGGGGATGTTACTGGAAACACCATATATTTT. It is translated as CASSLVSWGDVTGNTIYF.